This paragraph reports one T cell receptor beta chain. The antigen it recognizes is unknown. Per-base quality was not reported, and no clone a single base away is much larger than it. The entire amount of isolated RNA was reverse transcribed using the High Capacity cDNA Reverse Transcription Kit, so the sequenced TCRB transcripts were expressed ones. Deep immunoSEQ sequencing was performed on naive, central memory and regulatory T cell samples, with an average of about 3.57 million total reads per sample. After sorted cells were lysed in RLT buffer, RNA was extracted with DNase-treated RNeasy Micro or Mini kits, with the choice depending on cell number. To prevent cross-contamination, each cell subset was processed individually, whereas patient and healthy donor samples were processed jointly. Using the immunoSEQ multiplex PCR, TCRB sequences were amplified from cDNA into 87-bp fragments spanning the CDR3 region. Amplicons were sequenced on the Illumina HiSeq platform. The paper's data handling went like this. PCR bias was computationally corrected using synthetic template baselines, reads within Hamming distance 2 were collapsed, and singletons that could not be merged were discarded. Reads were aligned against IMGT to assign V, D and J genes, CDR3 length and insertions or deletions at six rearrangement sites. Within each subset, clonotype counts were normalized to the number of sorted cells before true diversity and Gini coefficients were calculated with the tcR R package. The overlap coefficient, calculated on TCRB nucleotide sequences, was used to quantify repertoire sharing. Not all clones reach the TCRdb copy of this immuneACCESS table, which keeps in-frame sequences only. Checked studies attribute under half of the gap to unresolved V genes and leave the rest unexplained. V, J and clone size reflect that table, while D and trimming were determined from the DNA. This sample gives about 40,000 clones in total; over 45% of them show up just once. The ten most abundant clones make up 0.65% to 0.8% of the sample.

These data come from a study of beta chain features in type 1 diabetes (dated by TCRdb to 2017 to 2018). Some background on the complete study: No differences in mean age, gender distribution, total cell number or subset yield were found between patients and healthy donors. Naive and central memory subsets were obtained from all 30 or so donors, but regulatory and stem cell-like memory subsets were isolated from only 8 patients and 8 healthy donors. A total of 90 million to 130 million sorted cells were examined across all samples, and a strong correlation was observed between cell number per subset and RNA yield. In the study, recently diagnosed type 1 diabetes patients and matched healthy donors were compared on the TCRB repertoires of their sorted circulating CD4+ T cell subsets. What the research found in general, with its limitations: Because cDNA was sequenced instead of genomic DNA, activated cells with high expression could be over-represented, although the groups did not differ in activation or CD3 levels. Shorter templates might have been favored by PCR, but patient and control samples were amplified and corrected together, so both groups would have been affected equally by any skew. Because small numbers of individuals were included in the HLA sub-analyses, any influence of HLA type on TCRB rearrangement was left unresolved. Fewer insertions and more nucleotide deletions at VDJ recombination sites were observed in patients with type 1 diabetes, implying thymic rearrangement abnormalities. In all four CD4+ subsets, TCRB CDR3 length was moderately but significantly shorter in type 1 diabetes patients. Naive, central memory and regulatory TCRB repertoires appeared to be more alike among patients than among healthy donors.

From each donor, a single peripheral blood sample of around 120 mL on average was drawn into heparinised tubes. Naive, central memory, regulatory and stem cell-like memory CD4+ T cells were sorted on a BD FACSAria II using a panel including CD45RO, CCR7, CD25, CD127, CD95 and CD27. All sorted populations exceeded 95% purity. Right away, PBMCs were isolated by Lymphoprep density gradient centrifugation and were stained directly, with no culture step. So that batch effects would be minimized, each experiment stained and sorted samples in pairs, pairing one healthy donor with one patient. CDR1 and CDR2 were assigned from the germline V gene as SNHLY and FYNNEI. At the junction V is shortened by 5 bases and J by 2 bases, with 6 bases in between. The CDR3 runs 12 residues from the cysteine to the phenylalanine. Just CDR3 DNA is preserved here, 36 bases in frame from base 1.

This clonotype was obtained from a woman aged 18-29 years in good health. The rearrangement joined TRBV2 to TRBJ2-5, with no D gene named confidently. Sequenced: central memory CD4+ T cells from blood. The encoded CDR3 is CASSSEQETQYF. The base sequence is TGTGCCAGCAGTTCGGAGCAAGAGACCCAGTACTTC.